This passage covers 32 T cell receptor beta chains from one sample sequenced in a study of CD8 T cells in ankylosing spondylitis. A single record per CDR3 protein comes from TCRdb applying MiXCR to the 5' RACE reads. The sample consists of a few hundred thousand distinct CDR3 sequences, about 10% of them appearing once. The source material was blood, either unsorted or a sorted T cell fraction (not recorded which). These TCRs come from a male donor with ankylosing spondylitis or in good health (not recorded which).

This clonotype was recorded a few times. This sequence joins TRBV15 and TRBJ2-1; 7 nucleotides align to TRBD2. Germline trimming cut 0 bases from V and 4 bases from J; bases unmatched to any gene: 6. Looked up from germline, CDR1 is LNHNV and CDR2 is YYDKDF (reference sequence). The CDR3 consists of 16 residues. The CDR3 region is CATSRDFASGYNEQFF. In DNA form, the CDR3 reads TGTGCCACCAGCAGAGATTTTGCTAGCGGATACAATGAGCAGTTCTTC. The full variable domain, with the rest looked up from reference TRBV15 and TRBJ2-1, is DAMVIQNPRYQVTQFGKPVTLSCSQTLNHNVMYWYQQKSSQAPKLLFHYYDKDFNNEADTPDNFQSRRPNTSFCFLDIRSPGLGDTAMYLCATSRDFASGYNEQFFGPGTRLTVL.

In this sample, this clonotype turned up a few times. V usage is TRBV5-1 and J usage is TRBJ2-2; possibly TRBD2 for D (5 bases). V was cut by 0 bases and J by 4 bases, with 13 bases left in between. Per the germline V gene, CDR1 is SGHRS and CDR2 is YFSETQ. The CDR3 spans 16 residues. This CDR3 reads CASSLERSTTTGELFF. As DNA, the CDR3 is TGCGCCAGCAGCTTGGAGCGGTCGACCACCACCGGGGAGCTGTTTTTT.

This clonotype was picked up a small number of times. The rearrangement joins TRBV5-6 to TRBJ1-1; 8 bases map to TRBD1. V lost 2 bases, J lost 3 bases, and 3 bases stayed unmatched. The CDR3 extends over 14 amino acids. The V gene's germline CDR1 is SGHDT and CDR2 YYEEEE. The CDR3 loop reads CASSLQGGYTEAFF. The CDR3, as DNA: TGTGCCAGCAGCTTACAGGGGGGGTACACTGAAGCTTTCTTT.

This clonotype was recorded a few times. This CDR3 is CASSRTVERLAGGRDTQYF. The CDR3 nucleotides read TGTGCCAGCTCAAGGACGGTAGAACGACTAGCGGGGGGGCGTGATACGCAGTATTTT. The chain is built from TRBV13 and TRBJ2-3, with TRBD2 identical over 14 bases. The germline gives CDR1 PRHDT, CDR2 FYEKMQ (reference sequence). The CDR3 runs 19 residues. With V trimmed by 8 bases and J by 6 bases, 19 bases remained unmatched.

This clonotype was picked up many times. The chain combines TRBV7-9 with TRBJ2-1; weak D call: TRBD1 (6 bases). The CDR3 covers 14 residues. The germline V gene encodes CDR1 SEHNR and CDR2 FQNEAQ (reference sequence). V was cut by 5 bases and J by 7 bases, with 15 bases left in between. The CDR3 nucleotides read TGTGCCAGCAGCCACGATTACAGGGAAAATGAGCAGTTCTTC. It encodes CASSHDYRENEQFF.

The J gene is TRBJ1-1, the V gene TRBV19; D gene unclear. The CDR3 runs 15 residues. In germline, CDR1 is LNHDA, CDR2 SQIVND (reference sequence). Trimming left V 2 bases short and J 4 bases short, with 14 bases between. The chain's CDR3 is CASSISTNAGTEAFF. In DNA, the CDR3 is TGTGCCAGTAGTATATCGACAAACGCGGGCACTGAAGCTTTCTTT.

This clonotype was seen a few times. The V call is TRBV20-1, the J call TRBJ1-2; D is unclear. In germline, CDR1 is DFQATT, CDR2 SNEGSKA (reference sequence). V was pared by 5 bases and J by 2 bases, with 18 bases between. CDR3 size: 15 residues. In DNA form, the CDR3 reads TGCAGTGCTCCCGGGGATGAAAGCGCAAACTATGGCTACACCTTC. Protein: CSAPGDESANYGYTF.

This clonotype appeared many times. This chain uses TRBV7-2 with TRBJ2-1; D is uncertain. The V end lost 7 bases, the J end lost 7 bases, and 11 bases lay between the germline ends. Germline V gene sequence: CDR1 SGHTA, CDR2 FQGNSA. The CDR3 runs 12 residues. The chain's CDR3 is CASTPGVNEQFF. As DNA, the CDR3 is TGTGCCAGCACCCCTGGGGTGAATGAGCAGTTCTTC.

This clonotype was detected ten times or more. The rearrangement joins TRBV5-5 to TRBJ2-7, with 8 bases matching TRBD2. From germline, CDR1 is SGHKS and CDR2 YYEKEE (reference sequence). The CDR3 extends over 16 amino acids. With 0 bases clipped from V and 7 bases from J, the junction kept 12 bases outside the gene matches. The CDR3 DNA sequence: TGTGCCAGCAGCTTGGCGTGGGCGGGGGGAGGTGAGGAGCAGTACTTC. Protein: CASSLAWAGGGEEQYF.

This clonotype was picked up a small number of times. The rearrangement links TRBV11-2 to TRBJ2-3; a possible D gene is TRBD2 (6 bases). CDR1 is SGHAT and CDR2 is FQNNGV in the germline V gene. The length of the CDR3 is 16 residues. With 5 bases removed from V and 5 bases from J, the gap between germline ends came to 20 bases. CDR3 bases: TGTGCCAGCAGCCCACATCCGACTAGTTTCGGAGATACGCAGTATTTT. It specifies CASSPHPTSFGDTQYF.

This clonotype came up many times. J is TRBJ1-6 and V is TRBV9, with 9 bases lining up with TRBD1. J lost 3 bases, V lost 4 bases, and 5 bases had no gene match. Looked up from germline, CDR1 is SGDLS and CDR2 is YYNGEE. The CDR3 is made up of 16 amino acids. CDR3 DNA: TGTGCCAGCAGCCCCATGGGACAGGGCTATAATTCACCCCTCCACTTT. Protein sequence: CASSPMGQGYNSPLHF.

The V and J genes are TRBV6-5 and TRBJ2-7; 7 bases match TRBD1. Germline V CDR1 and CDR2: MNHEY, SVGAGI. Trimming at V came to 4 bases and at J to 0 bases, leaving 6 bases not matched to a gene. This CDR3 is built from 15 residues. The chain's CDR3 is CASSFRGRTSYEQYF. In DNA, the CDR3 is TGTGCCAGCAGTTTTAGGGGGCGCACCTCCTACGAGCAGTACTTC.

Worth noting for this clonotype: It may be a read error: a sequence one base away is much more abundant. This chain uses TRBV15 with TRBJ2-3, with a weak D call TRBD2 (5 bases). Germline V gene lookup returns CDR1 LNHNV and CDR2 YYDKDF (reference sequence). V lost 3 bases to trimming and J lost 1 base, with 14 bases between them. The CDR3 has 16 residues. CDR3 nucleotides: TGTGCCACCAGCAGGGCACTAGTCGGCGGCACAGATACGCAGTATTTT. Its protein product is CATSRALVGGTDTQYF.

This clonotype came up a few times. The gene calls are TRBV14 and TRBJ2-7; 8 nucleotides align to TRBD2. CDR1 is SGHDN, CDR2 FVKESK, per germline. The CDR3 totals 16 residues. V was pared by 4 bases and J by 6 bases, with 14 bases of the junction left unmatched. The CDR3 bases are TGTGCCAGCAGCCCGACTAGCGAAAGGTTAGCAAGCGAGCAGTACTTC. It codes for CASSPTSERLASEQYF. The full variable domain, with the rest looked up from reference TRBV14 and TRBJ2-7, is EAGVTQFPSHSVIEKGQTVTLRCDPISGHDNLYWYRRVMGKEIKFLLHFVKESKQDESGMPNNRFLAERTGGTYSTLKVQPAELEDSGVYFCASSPTSERLASEQYFGPGTRLTVT.

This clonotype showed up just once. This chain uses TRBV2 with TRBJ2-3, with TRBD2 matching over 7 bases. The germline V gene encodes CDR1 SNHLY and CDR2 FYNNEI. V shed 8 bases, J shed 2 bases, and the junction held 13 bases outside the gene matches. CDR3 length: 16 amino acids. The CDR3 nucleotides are TGTGCCAGCCGAGAAGGGACTACCGACCTCACAGATACGCAGTATTTT. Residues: CASREGTTDLTDTQYF.

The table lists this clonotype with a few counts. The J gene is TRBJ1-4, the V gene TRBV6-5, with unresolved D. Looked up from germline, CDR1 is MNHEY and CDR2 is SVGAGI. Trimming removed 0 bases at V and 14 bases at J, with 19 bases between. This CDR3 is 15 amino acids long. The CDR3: CASSYSSPTQNALFF. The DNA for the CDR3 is TGTGCCAGCAGTTACTCGAGCCCGACCCAAAATGCCCTGTTTTTT.

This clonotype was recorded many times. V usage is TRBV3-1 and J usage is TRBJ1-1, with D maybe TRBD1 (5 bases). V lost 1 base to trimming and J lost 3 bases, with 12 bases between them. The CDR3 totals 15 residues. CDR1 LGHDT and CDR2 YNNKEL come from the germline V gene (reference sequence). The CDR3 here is CASSQVGAGDTEAFF. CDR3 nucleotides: TGTGCCAGCAGCCAAGTTGGGGCGGGTGACACTGAAGCTTTCTTT.

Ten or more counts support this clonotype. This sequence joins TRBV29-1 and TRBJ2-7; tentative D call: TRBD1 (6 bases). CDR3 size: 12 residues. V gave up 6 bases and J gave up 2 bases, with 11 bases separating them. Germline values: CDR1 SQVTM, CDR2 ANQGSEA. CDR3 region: CSVTRTAYEQYF. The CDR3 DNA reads TGCAGCGTCACTCGGACAGCCTACGAGCAGTACTTC.

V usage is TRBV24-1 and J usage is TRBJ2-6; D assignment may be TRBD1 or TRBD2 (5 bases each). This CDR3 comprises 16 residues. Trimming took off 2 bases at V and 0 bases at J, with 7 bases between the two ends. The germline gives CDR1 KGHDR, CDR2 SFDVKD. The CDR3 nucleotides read TGTGCCACCAGTGATTGGGGGAGCTCTGGGGCCAACGTCCTGACTTTC. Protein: CATSDWGSSGANVLTF.

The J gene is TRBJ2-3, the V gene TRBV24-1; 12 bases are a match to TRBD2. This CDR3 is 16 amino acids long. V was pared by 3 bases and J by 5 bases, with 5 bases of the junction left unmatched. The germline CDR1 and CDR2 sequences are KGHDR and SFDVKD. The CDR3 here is CATSDLLAGGEDTQYF. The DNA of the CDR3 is TGTGCCACCAGTGATCTACTAGCGGGGGGTGAAGATACGCAGTATTTT.

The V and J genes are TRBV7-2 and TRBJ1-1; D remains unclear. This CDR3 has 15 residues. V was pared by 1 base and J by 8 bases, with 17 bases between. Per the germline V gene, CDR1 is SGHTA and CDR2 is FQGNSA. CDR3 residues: CASSLGRVGSTEAFF. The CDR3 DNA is TGTGCCAGCAGCTTAGGGCGAGTGGGGAGCACCGAAGCTTTCTTT.

CDR3 nucleotide sequence: TGTGCCAGCAGCGGGACAGGAAGGTACCAAGAGACCCAGTACTTC. It is translated as CASSGTGRYQETQYF. This chain uses TRBV28 with TRBJ2-5; the match to TRBD1 covers 8 bases. The V segment lost 6 bases and the J segment 0 bases; nucleotides outside the gene matches: 6. The germline V gene encodes CDR1 MDHEN and CDR2 SYDVKM. The CDR3 spans 15 residues.

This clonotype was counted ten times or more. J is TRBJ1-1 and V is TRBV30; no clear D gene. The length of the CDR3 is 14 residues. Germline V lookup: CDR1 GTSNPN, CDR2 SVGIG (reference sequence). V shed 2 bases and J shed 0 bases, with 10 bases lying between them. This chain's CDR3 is CAWSPMRMNTEAFF. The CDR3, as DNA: TGTGCCTGGAGTCCTATGAGGATGAACACTGAAGCTTTCTTT. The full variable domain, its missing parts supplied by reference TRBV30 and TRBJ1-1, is SQTIHQWPATLVQPVGSPLSLECTVEGTSNPNLYWYRQAAGRGLQLLFYSVGIGQISSEVPQNLSASRPQDRQFILSSKKLLLSDSGFYLCAWSPMRMNTEAFFGQGTRLTVV.

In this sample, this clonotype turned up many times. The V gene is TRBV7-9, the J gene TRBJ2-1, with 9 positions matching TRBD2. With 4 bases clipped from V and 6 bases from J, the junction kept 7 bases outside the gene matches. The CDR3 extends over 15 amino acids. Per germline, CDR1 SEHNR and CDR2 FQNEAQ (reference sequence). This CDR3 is CASSSAGTSSNEQFF. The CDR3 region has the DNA TGTGCCAGCAGCTCGGCCGGGACTAGCTCCAATGAGCAGTTCTTC.

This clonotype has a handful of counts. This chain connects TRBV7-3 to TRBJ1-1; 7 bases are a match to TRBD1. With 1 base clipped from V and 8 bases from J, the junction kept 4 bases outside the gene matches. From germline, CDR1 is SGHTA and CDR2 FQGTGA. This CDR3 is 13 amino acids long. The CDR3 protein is CASSLSSTGEAFF. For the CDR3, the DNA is TGTGCCAGCAGCTTAAGTTCGACAGGGGAAGCTTTCTTT. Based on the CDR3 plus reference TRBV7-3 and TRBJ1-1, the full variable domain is GAGVSQTPSNKVTEKGKYVELRCDPISGHTALYWYRQSLGQGPEFLIYFQGTGAADDSGLPNDRFFAVRPEGSVSTLKIQRTERGDSAVYLCASSLSSTGEAFFGQGTRLTVV.

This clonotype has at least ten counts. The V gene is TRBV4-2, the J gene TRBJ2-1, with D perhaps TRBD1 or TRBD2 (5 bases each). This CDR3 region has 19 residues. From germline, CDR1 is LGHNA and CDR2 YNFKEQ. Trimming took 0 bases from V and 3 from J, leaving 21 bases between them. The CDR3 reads CASSQDTGSFQGFYNEQFF. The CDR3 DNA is TGTGCCAGCAGCCAAGATACGGGGTCATTCCAGGGCTTCTACAATGAGCAGTTCTTC.

CDR3 amino acids: CASSLRTDLYNSPLHF. CDR3 DNA: TGTGCCAGCAGTCTTCGGACAGACCTCTATAATTCACCCCTCCACTTT. The V call is TRBV12-3 or TRBV12-4, the J call TRBJ1-6, with D possibly TRBD1 on 6 matching bases. V lost 5 bases to trimming and J lost 3 bases, with 14 bases between them. The length of the CDR3 is 16 residues.

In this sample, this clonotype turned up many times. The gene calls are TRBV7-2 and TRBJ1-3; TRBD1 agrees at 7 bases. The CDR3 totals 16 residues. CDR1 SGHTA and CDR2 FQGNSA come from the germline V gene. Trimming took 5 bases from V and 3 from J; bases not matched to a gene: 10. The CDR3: CASSAGPGTDGNTIYF. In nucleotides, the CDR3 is TGTGCCAGCAGCGCGGGCCCCGGGACAGATGGAAACACCATATATTTT.

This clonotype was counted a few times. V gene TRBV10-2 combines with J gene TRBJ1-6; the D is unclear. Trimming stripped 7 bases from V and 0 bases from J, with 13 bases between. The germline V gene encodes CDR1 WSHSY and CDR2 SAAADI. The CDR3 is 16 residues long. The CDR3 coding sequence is TGCGCCAGCAAGGAGACGCCGAACTCCTATAATTCACCCCTCCACTTT. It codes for CASKETPNSYNSPLHF.

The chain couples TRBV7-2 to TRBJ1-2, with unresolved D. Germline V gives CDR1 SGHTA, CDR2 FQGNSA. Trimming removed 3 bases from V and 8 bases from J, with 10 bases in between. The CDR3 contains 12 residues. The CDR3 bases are TGTGCCAGCAGCTTGGTGACAATCGGCTACACCTTC. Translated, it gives CASSLVTIGYTF. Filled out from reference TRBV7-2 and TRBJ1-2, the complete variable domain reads GAGVSQSPSNKVTEKGKDVELRCDPISGHTALYWYRQSLGQGLEFLIYFQGNSAPDKSGLPSDRFSAERTGGSVSTLTIQRTQQEDSAVYLCASSLVTIGYTFGSGTRLTVV.

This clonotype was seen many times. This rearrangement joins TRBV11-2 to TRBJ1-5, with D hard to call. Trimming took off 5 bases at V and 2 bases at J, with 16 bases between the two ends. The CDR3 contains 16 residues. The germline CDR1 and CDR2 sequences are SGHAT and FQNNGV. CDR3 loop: CASSLGQLGGNQPQHF. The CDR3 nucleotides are TGTGCCAGCAGCCTTGGTCAGCTGGGTGGCAATCAGCCCCAGCATTTT.

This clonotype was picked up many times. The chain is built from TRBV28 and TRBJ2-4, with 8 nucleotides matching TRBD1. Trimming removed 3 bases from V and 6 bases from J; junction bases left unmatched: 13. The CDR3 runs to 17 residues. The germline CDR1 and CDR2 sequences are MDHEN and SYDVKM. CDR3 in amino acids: CASSFQGATGARNIQYF. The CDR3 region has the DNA TGTGCCAGCAGTTTCCAGGGGGCGACAGGGGCCCGAAACATTCAGTACTTC.